The 22 T cell receptor beta chains below were found in one sample sequenced in a study of shared clonotypes between healthy human individuals. Method: immunoSEQ multiplex PCR; TCRdb's copy keeps in-frame clones and lacks some. The table includes 600,000 to 700,000 clones, 60% to 75% detected once. Sequences were obtained from memory CD4+ T cells sorted from blood. Documented subset: CD45RA-negative fraction. The receptors derive from a woman in her 30s in good health.

The V gene is TRBV14, the J gene TRBJ2-7; unclear D gene. Trimming left V 2 bases short and J 4 bases short, with 3 bases between. Germline-derived CDR1 and CDR2 are SGHDN and FVKESK. The CDR3 length is 11 residues. CDR3 sequence reads: CASSQLYEQYF. CDR3 DNA sequence: TGTGCCAGCAGCCAATTATACGAGCAGTACTTC.

The rearrangement uses TRBV6-6 and TRBJ1-2; D is unresolved. With 5 bases removed from V and 4 bases from J, the gap between germline ends came to 11 bases. The CDR3 covers 13 residues. CDR1 and CDR2 (germline): MNHNY, SVGAGI (reference sequence). The CDR3 DNA sequence: TGTGCCAGCAGTGGGCAGGCTTCCTATGGCTACACCTTC. It codes for CASSGQASYGYTF.

The chain employs TRBV2 and TRBJ2-2; D is unresolved. The CDR3 has 12 amino acids. Germline V CDR1 and CDR2: SNHLY, FYNNEI. Deletions cut 2 bases from V and 6 bases from J, with 4 bases between. CDR3 nucleotide sequence: TGTGCCAGCAGTGAATACGCCGGGGAGCTGTTTTTT. This encodes CASSEYAGELFF.

This chain joins TRBV11-2 and TRBJ2-7; 7 positions match TRBD1. CDR3 length equals 15 residues. The junction had 9 bases not matched to a gene; V was cut back by 1 base and J by 6 bases. The germline CDR1 and CDR2 sequences are SGHAT and FQNNGV. CDR3 coding DNA: TGTGCCAGCAGCTTAGTTCCCATGACAGGGTCCGAGCAGTACTTC. Translation: CASSLVPMTGSEQYF.

This clone has only one observation. V gene TRBV19 combines with J gene TRBJ2-1, with D tentatively TRBD2 (7 bases). CDR3 length: 16 residues. V lost 6 bases to trimming and J lost 14 bases, with 29 bases between them. The germline V gene encodes CDR1 LNHDA and CDR2 SQIVND (reference sequence). The CDR3 region has the DNA TGTGCCAGTAGCAAGGGGGATGCTGCGGGAGCCCTAGGTGAGTTCTTC. Protein: CASSKGDAAGALGEFF.

The chain uses TRBV29-1 and TRBJ1-2, with a weak D call TRBD1 (5 bases). This CDR3 has 12 residues. Trimming removed 4 bases at V and 4 bases at J, with 10 bases between. CDR1 is SQVTM and CDR2 is ANQGSEA in the germline V gene. In DNA, the CDR3 is TGCAGCGTTGTGACAGTCCTCTATGGCTACACCTTC. Its translation: CSVVTVLYGYTF. Together with reference TRBV29-1 and TRBJ1-2, the CDR3 gives the full variable domain: SAVISQKPSRDICQRGTSLTIQCQVDSQVTMMFWYRQQPGQSLTLIATANQGSEATYESGFVIDKFPISRPNLTFSTLTVSNMSPEDSSIYLCSVVTVLYGYTFGSGTRLTVV.

J is TRBJ2-7 and V is TRBV9, with unresolved D. CDR1 and CDR2 (germline): SGDLS, YYNGEE. V dropped 0 bases and J dropped 1 base, with 11 bases sitting between them. The CDR3 runs 15 residues. The CDR3 protein is CASSVATGRSYEQYF. CDR3 DNA: TGTGCCAGCAGCGTAGCGACGGGTAGGTCCTACGAGCAGTACTTC. The complete variable domain, with remaining parts taken from reference TRBV9 and TRBJ2-7, reads DSGVTQTPKHLITATGQRVTLRCSPRSGDLSVYWYQQSLDQGLQFLIQYYNGEERAKGNILERFSAQQFPDLHSELNLSSLELGDSALYFCASSVATGRSYEQYFGPGTRLTVT.

The rearrangement links TRBV7-2 to TRBJ2-3, with D perhaps TRBD2 (6 bases). Trimming left V 4 bases short and J 6 bases short, with 17 bases between. The CDR3 totals 15 residues. Germline CDR1 SGHTA, CDR2 FQGNSA. CDR3 nucleotide sequence: TGTGCCAGCAGCTCGGTGGTACTAGCAAGTGATACGCAGTATTTT. It codes for CASSSVVLASDTQYF. The full variable domain, completed using reference TRBV7-2 and TRBJ2-3, is GAGVSQSPSNKVTEKGKDVELRCDPISGHTALYWYRQSLGQGLEFLIYFQGNSAPDKSGLPSDRFSAERTGGSVSTLTIQRTQQEDSAVYLCASSSVVLASDTQYFGPGTRLTVL.

This chain links TRBV7-5 with TRBJ2-7; no DNA check was done on the table's D call, TRBD1. TRBV7-5 is annotated as a pseudogene. CDR3 length: 16 amino acids. This CDR3 is CVRSPKRDREWDEQYF. The DNA of the CDR3 is TGTGTCAGAAGCCCCAAAAGGGACAGGGAGTGGGACGAGCAGTACTTC.

The rearrangement links TRBV5-1 to TRBJ2-2, with a possible D match to TRBD2 (6 bases). V was cut by 4 bases and J by 5 bases, with 15 bases left in between. Per germline, CDR1 SGHRS and CDR2 YFSETQ. The CDR3 covers 15 residues. The CDR3 DNA is TGCGCCAGCAGCCTCTGGACGGGGAGGACCGGGGAGCTGTTTTTT. This gives the protein CASSLWTGRTGELFF.

The chain has TRBV2 and TRBJ2-1; D possibly corresponds to TRBD2 (6 bases). Germline V gene data show CDR1 as SNHLY and CDR2 as FYNNEI. The CDR3 loop spans 12 amino acids. V lost 7 bases to trimming and J lost 8 bases, with 12 bases between them. CDR3 protein: CASNRLGDEQFF. CDR3 DNA sequence: TGTGCCAGCAACCGACTAGGGGATGAGCAGTTCTTC.

J is TRBJ1-1 and V is TRBV18; 8 bases map to TRBD1. Losses at the gene ends were 6 bases for V and 3 bases for J; bases not matched to a gene: 6. This CDR3 has 14 amino acids. The germline V gene has CDR1 KGHSH and CDR2 LQKENI. The chain's CDR3 is CASSGRGRHTEAFF. CDR3 coding DNA: TGTGCCAGCTCTGGCAGGGGGCGGCACACTGAAGCTTTCTTT.

This clone came up a few times. The chain has TRBV5-1 and TRBJ1-5; 9 nucleotides align to TRBD1. The CDR3 consists of 15 residues. Per the germline V gene, CDR1 is SGHRS and CDR2 is YFSETQ. V was pared by 4 bases and J by 3 bases, with 5 bases of the junction left unmatched. This chain's CDR3 is CASSPGQGHNQPQHF. The CDR3 DNA sequence: TGCGCCAGCAGCCCGGGACAGGGACACAATCAGCCCCAGCATTTT.

Ten or more counts support this clone. This chain connects TRBV28 to TRBJ2-2; D assignment may be TRBD1 or TRBD2 (7 bases each). Germline CDR1 MDHEN, CDR2 SYDVKM. This CDR3 has 15 amino acids. The V gene lost 8 bases and the J gene lost 4 bases, with 17 bases spanning the gap. CDR3 bases: TGTGCCAGCGAACCGGGGGAGGGGGCCACCGGGGAGCTGTTTTTT. It yields the protein CASEPGEGATGELFF. The entire variable domain, with the rest obtained from reference TRBV28 and TRBJ2-2, is as follows: DVKVTQSSRYLVKRTGEKVFLECVQDMDHENMFWYRQDPGLGLRLIYFSYDVKMKEKGDIPEGYSVSREKKERFSLILESASTNQTSMYLCASEPGEGATGELFFGEGSRLTVL.

The chain employs TRBV28 and TRBJ1-5, with D unresolved. CDR3 size: 16 residues. Germline CDR1 is MDHEN and CDR2 is SYDVKM. The V and J ends lost 6 bases and 6 bases respectively, with 21 bases between them. The CDR3 region has the DNA TGTGCCAGCAGCCCATGGACCCGCAACCTGGGTCAGCCCCAGCATTTT. Amino acids: CASSPWTRNLGQPQHF.

This clone was picked up a small number of times. The V call is TRBV4-1, the J call TRBJ2-7; D gene unclear. The CDR3 length is 15 residues. Germline CDR1 and CDR2: MGHRA and YSYEKL. The V end lost 6 bases, the J end lost 6 bases, and 21 bases lay between the germline ends. The CDR3 reads CASSELVGKFSEQYF. DNA of the CDR3: TGCGCCAGCAGTGAGTTAGTAGGGAAGTTCTCCGAGCAGTACTTC.

This clone was observed a few times. This chain's CDR3 is CASSQDRTGHYGYTF. In DNA form, the CDR3 reads TGTGCCAGCAGCCAAGACCGGACAGGGCACTATGGCTACACCTTC. This sequence joins TRBV14 and TRBJ1-2; 8 bases line up with TRBD1. The CDR3 runs to 15 residues. The germline V gene has CDR1 SGHDN and CDR2 FVKESK. V was pared by 0 bases and J by 3 bases, with 3 bases of the junction left unmatched.

Concerning this clone itself: It may be a read error: a sequence one base away is much more abundant. Other DNA sequences from this sample encode an identical CDR3 as well. This chain connects TRBV11-2 to TRBJ2-3; D not certain. The CDR3 contains 11 residues. The V end lost 6 bases, the J end lost 3 bases, and 4 bases lay between the germline ends. Per germline, CDR1 SGHAT and CDR2 FQNNGV. The DNA for the CDR3 is TGTGCCAGCAGTTATACAGATACGCAGTATTTT. It is translated as CASSYTDTQYF. Supplemented by reference TRBV11-2 and TRBJ2-3, the full variable domain reads EAGVAQSPRYKIIEKRQSVAFWCNPISGHATLYWYQQILGQGPKLLIQFQNNGVVDDSQLPKDRFSAERLKGVDSTLKIQPAKLEDSAVYLCASSYTDTQYFGPGTRLTVL.

This chain joins TRBV5-6 and TRBJ1-1, with D perhaps matching TRBD1 (5 bases). Germline V gene data show CDR1 as SGHDT and CDR2 as YYEEEE. The CDR3 sequence is 14 residues long. V dropped 4 bases and J dropped 3 bases, with 13 bases sitting between them. The CDR3 DNA reads as TGTGCCAGCAGCGGCGGGGGTTGGGACACTGAAGCTTTCTTT. It translates to CASSGGGWDTEAFF.

V is TRBV15 and J is TRBJ2-7; D uncertain. The germline V gene encodes CDR1 LNHNV and CDR2 YYDKDF (reference sequence). The CDR3 has 13 residues. Between the trimmed V and J ends, which lost 3 bases and 5 bases, there was a span of 11 bases. The CDR3 DNA follows: TGTGCCACCAGCAGGGAGACTTGGGACGAGCAGTACTTC. Its translation is CATSRETWDEQYF.

The chain joins TRBV6-1 to TRBJ2-1; 9 positions match TRBD1. Germline V gene data show CDR1 as MNHNS and CDR2 as SASEGT. The V gene end was trimmed by 2 bases and the J gene end by 7 bases; junction bases not matched to a gene: 6. The CDR3 sequence is 15 residues long. The CDR3 sequence is CASSETGTGKNEQFF. CDR3 DNA: TGTGCCAGCAGTGAAACCGGGACAGGGAAAAATGAGCAGTTCTTC.

A remark on this clone: Other nucleotide sequences in the sample specify the same CDR3. J is TRBJ1-1 and V is TRBV29-1; 9 bases match TRBD1. The CDR3 has 12 amino acids. Germline V gene data show CDR1 as SQVTM and CDR2 as ANQGSEA. Germline trimming cut 4 bases from V and 3 bases from J; bases unmatched to any gene: 0. The CDR3 is CSVGQGDTEAFF. CDR3 nucleotide sequence: TGCAGCGTTGGACAGGGGGACACTGAAGCTTTCTTT.